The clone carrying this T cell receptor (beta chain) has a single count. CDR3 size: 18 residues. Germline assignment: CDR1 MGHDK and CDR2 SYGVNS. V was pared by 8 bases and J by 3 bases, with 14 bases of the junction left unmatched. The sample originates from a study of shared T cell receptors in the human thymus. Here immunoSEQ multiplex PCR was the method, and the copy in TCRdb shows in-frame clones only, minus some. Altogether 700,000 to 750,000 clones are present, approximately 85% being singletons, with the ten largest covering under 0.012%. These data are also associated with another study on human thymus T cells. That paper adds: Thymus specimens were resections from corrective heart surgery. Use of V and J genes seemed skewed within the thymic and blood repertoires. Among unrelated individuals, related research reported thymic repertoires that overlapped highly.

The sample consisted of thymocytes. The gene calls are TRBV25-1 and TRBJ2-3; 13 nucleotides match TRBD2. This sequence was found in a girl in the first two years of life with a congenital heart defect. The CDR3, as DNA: TGTGCCAGCCGAGCGTGGACTAGCGGGGGAGATGAAACAGATACGCAGTATTTT. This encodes CASRAWTSGGDETDTQYF.